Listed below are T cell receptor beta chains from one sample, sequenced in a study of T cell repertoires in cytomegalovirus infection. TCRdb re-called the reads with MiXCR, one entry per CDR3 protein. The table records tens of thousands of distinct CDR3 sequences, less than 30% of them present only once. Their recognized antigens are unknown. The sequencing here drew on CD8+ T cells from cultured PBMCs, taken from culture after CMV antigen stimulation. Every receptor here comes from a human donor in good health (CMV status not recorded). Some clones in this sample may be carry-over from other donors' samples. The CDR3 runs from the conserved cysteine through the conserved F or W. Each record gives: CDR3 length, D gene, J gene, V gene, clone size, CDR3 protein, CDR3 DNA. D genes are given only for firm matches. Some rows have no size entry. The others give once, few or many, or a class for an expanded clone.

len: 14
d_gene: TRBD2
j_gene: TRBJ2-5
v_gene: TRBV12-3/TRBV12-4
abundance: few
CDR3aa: CASRTSGRTETQYF
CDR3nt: TGTGCCAGCAGGACTAGCGGGAGAACCGAGACCCAGTACTTC

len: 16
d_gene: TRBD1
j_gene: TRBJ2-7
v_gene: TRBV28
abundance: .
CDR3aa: CASSLGGTGGSYEQYF
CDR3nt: TGTGCCAGCAGTTTAGGGGGGACAGGGGGCTCATACGAGCAGTACTTC

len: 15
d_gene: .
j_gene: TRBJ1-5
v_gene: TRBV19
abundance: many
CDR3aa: CASSIIFRGNQPQHF
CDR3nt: TGTGCCAGTAGTATAATTTTTCGGGGGAATCAGCCCCAGCATTTT

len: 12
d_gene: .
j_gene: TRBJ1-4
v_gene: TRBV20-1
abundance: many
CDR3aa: CSALDINEKLFF
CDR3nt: TGCAGTGCCCTGGACATTAATGAAAAACTGTTTTTT

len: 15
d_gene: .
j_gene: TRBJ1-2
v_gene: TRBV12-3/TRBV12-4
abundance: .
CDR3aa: CASSLDGRVGDGYTF
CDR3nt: TGTGCCAGCAGTTTAGATGGCAGGGTGGGTGATGGCTACACCTTC

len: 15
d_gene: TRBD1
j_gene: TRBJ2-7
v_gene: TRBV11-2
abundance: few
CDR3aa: CASSLYRGLGYEQYF
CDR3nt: TGTGCCAGCAGCTTGTACAGGGGTCTAGGCTACGAGCAGTACTTC

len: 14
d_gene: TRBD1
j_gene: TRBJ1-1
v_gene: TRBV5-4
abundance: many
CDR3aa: CASSLGDRVTEAFF
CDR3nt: TGTGCCAGCAGCTTGGGGGACAGGGTCACTGAAGCTTTCTTT

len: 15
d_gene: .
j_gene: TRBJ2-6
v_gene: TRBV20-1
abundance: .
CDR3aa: CSARGPVSGANVLTF
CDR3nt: TGCAGTGCTAGGGGTCCCGTCTCAGGGGCCAACGTCCTGACTTTC

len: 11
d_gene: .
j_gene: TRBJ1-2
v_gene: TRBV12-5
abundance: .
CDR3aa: CASGLGSGYTF
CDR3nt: TGTGCTAGTGGTTTGGGGAGTGGCTACACCTTC

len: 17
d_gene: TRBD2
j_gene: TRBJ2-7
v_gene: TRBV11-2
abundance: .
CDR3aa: CASSLGRSGRPPYEQYF
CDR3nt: TGTGCCAGCAGCTTAGGAAGAAGCGGGAGGCCCCCCTACGAGCAGTACTTC

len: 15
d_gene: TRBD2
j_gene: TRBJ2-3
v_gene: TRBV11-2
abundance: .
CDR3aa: CASSATSGRVDTQYF
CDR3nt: TGTGCCAGCAGCGCCACTAGCGGGAGGGTCGATACGCAGTATTTT

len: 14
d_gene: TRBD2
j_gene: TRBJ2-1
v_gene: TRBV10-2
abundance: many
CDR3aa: CASSPGLAGNEQFF
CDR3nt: TGCGCCAGCAGTCCGGGACTAGCGGGGAATGAGCAGTTCTTC

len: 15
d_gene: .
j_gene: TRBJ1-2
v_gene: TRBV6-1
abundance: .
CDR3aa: CASTHQGGSNYGYTF
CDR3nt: TGTGCCAGCACTCACCAGGGTGGATCTAACTATGGCTACACCTTC

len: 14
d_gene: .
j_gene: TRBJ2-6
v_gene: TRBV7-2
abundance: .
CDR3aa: CASSQGPGANVLTF
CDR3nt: TGTGCCAGCAGCCAAGGTCCCGGGGCCAACGTCCTGACTTTC

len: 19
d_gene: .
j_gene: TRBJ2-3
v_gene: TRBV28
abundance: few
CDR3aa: CASSTSPASGYPSTDTQYF
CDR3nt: TGTGCCAGCAGTACCAGCCCCGCAAGCGGCTACCCTAGCACAGATACGCAGTATTTT

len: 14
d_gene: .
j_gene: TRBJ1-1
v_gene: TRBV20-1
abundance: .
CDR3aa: CSASGIAMNTEAFF
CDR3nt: TGCAGTGCTAGTGGCATAGCCATGAACACTGAAGCTTTCTTT

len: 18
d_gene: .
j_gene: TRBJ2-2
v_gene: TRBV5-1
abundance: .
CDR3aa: CASSLAASTLSNTGELFF
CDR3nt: TGCGCCAGCAGCTTGGCCGCTTCGACACTCTCGAACACCGGGGAGCTGTTTTTT

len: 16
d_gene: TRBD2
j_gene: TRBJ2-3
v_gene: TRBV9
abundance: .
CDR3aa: CASSATLAGLMDTQYF
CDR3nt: TGTGCCAGCAGCGCTACTCTAGCGGGGCTTATGGATACGCAGTATTTT

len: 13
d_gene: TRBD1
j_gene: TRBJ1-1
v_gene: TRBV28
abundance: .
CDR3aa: CASSEDRGQEAFF
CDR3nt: TGTGCCAGCAGTGAGGACAGGGGGCAGGAAGCTTTCTTT

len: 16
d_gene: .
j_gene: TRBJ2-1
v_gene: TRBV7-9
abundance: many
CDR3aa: CASSARSDIPFNEQFF
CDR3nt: TGTGCCAGCAGCGCCCGTAGCGACATCCCGTTTAATGAGCAGTTCTTC

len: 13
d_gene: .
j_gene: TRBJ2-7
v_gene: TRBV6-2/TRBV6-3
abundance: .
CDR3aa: CASAISRSYEQYF
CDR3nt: TGTGCCAGTGCGATCTCCCGATCCTACGAGCAGTACTTC

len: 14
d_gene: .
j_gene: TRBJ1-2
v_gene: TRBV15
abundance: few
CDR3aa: CATSRDRRIYGYTF
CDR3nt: TGTGCCACCAGCAGAGATCGGCGGATCTATGGCTACACCTTC

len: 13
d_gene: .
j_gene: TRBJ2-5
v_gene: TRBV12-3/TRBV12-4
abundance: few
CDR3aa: CATRDGLQETQYF
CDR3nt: TGTGCCACCAGAGACGGCCTACAAGAGACCCAGTACTTC

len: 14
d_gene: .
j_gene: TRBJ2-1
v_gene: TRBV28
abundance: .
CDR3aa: CASSLRDRDLEQFF
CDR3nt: TGTGCCAGCAGTCTCCGGGACCGAGATTTAGAGCAGTTCTTC

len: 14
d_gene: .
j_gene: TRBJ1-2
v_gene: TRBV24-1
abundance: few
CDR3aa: CATSDLLGTYGYTF
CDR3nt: TGTGCCACCAGTGATTTGTTAGGGACCTATGGCTACACCTTC

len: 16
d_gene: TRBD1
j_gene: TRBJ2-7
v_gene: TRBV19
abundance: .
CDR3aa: CASSSGTGAFSYEQYF
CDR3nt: TGTGCCAGTAGTAGCGGGACAGGGGCCTTCTCCTACGAGCAGTACTTC

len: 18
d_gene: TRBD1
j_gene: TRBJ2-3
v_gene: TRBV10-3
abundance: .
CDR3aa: CAISGQGESTGLLDTQYF
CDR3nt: TGTGCCATATCGGGACAGGGGGAGAGTACTGGGCTTTTGGATACGCAGTATTTT

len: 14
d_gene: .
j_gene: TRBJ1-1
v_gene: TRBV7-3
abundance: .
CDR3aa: CASRQEGGRTEAFF
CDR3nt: TGTGCCAGCAGACAAGAGGGAGGGAGAACTGAAGCTTTCTTT

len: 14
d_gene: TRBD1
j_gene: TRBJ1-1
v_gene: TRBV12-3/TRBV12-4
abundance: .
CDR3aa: CASSSWTGEDEAFF
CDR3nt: TGTGCCAGCAGTTCCTGGACAGGGGAGGATGAAGCTTTCTTT

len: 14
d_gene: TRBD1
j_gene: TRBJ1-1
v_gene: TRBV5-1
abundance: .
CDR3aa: CASSSRTGNTEAFF
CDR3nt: TGCGCCAGCAGCTCCCGGACAGGGAACACTGAAGCTTTCTTT